The clone carrying this T cell receptor (beta chain) was seen only once. Its target is unknown. This record comes from a study of cytomegalovirus exposure and HLA in healthy donors. Across the study: Among the roughly 430 genotyped donors, less than 85% were placed in the Caucasian-associated ancestry cluster.

Study-level findings and limits: Presence/absence analysis assumed near-uniform sequencing depth across donors. Later analysis placed DRB1 highest and HLA-C lowest in TCR association rates, which differed by HLA locus.

The PCR employed 60 Vbeta primers together with 13 Jbeta primers. Sequencing was performed with immunoSEQ multiplex PCR; in TCRdb, only in-frame clones are kept and a portion is missing. The data show over 70,000 clones, more than 70% seen once. Donors had nominal health at sampling but likely had unrecorded immune exposures. CDR1 SGHTA and CDR2 FQGNSA come from the germline V gene. This CDR3 comprises 14 residues. V lost 2 bases to trimming and J lost 4 bases, with 8 bases between them. The specimen sequenced was PBMCs. The origin of this receptor is a man aged 18 to 29 in good health and CMV-seronegative. The rearrangement uses TRBV7-2 and TRBJ1-4; D may be TRBD1 (5 bases). DNA of the CDR3: TGTGCCAGCAGCTTACGGGGGGGTAATGAAAAACTGTTTTTT. Its translation is CASSLRGGNEKLFF.